These T cell receptor beta chains were read from a single sample in a study of cytomegalovirus exposure and HLA in healthy donors. Profiling relied on immunoSEQ multiplex PCR, and the TCRdb table lists in-frame clones only, not all of them. The sample lists 70,000 to 75,000 clones, about 95% occurring once. The sequenced sample consisted of PBMCs. The receptors originated from a woman between 18 and 30 years old in good health and CMV-seropositive. Each CDR3 is given with its conserved first and last residue.

V gene	J gene	CDR3 protein
TRBV2	TRBJ2-7	CASRVAQGQGAYEQYF
TRBV6-5	TRBJ1-5	CASRMTGINQPQHF
TRBV10-3	TRBJ2-3	CAISEGSAGGTDTQYF
TRBV5-1	TRBJ1-1	CASSPSAGGHTEAFF
TRBV27	TRBJ1-2	CASRDRGRSYGYTF
TRBV7-9	TRBJ2-2	CASSRTGELFF
TRBV7-9	TRBJ2-5	CASSLVLARRETQYF
TRBV7-2	TRBJ2-7	CASSLPPPRGLYEQYF
TRBV5-6	TRBJ2-6	CASSLFYSGANVLTF
TRBV29-1	TRBJ1-2	CSVAVARLAYGYTF
TRBV19	TRBJ2-2	CASKTGSMAGELFF
TRBV4-3	TRBJ1-4	CASSSGQSNEKLFF
TRBV7-9	TRBJ2-2	CASSLDAGYPGELFF
TRBV11-2	TRBJ1-1	CASSSGQGNTEAFF